At least ten counts were recorded for the clone carrying this TCR beta chain. During its preparation, the TCRbeta library received unique molecular identifiers. TCRdb re-derived calls from the PCR reads in MiXCR, one entry per CDR3 protein. The sample includes 300,000 to 400,000 distinct CDR3 sequences, 10% to 15% of them seen just once. Germline V lookup: CDR1 SQVTM, CDR2 ANQGSEA. The CDR3 runs 13 residues. V shed 5 bases and J 7 bases; nucleotides not matched to a gene: 5. The source of the sample is a study of T-cell reconstitution after alpha-beta-depleted transplantation in children. The sequenced sample was PBMCs, obtained from the stem cell graft. The receptor comes from a human donor who donated a stem cell graft to a child with Fanconi anemia. The rearrangement uses TRBV29-1 and TRBJ2-1; 10 positions agree with TRBD2. The CDR3 nucleotides read TGCAGCGTTTCCGGACTAGCGGTTAATGAGCAGTTCTTC. Its translation: CSVSGLAVNEQFF.